One sample yielded the 22 T cell receptor beta chains listed below, sequenced in a study of blood T cell repertoires in COVID-19. Here immunoSEQ multiplex PCR was the method, and the copy in TCRdb shows in-frame clones only, minus some. The sample yields about 200,000 clones, around 85% seen once. The sample consisted of peripheral blood. All receptors derive from a man aged 60 to 69 with COVID-19, enrolled during active disease.

This clone is a singleton in its sample. The rearrangement links TRBV4-1 to TRBJ1-2; D call uncertain. CDR1 and CDR2 from the germline V gene are MGHRA and YSYEKL. The CDR3 covers 13 residues. Trimming shortened V by 0 bases and J by 2 bases, and 4 bases separated the two germline ends. The CDR3 reads CASSQDRNYGYTF. The CDR3 nucleotides are TGCGCCAGCAGCCAAGACAGGAACTATGGCTACACCTTC.

This clone was detected once. The chain is built from TRBV10-1 and TRBJ1-6; D is unclear. Trimming left V 3 bases short and J 9 bases short, with 9 bases between. This CDR3 region has 13 residues. Germline values: CDR1 WNHNN, CDR2 SYGVQD (reference sequence). CDR3 DNA sequence: TGCGCCAGCAGTGAAGGACTGAGTTCACCCCTCCACTTT. Residues: CASSEGLSSPLHF.

J is TRBJ1-2 and V is TRBV5-4; D perhaps matches TRBD1 (6 bases). Germline-derived CDR1 and CDR2 are SGHNT and YYREEE (reference sequence). The V and J ends lost 0 bases and 2 bases respectively, with 11 bases between them. There are 15 residues in the CDR3. The chain's CDR3 is CASSLDQDSNYGYTF. CDR3 DNA: TGTGCCAGCAGCTTGGACCAGGACAGCAACTATGGCTACACCTTC.

The chain recombines TRBV29-1 with TRBJ2-5, with 7 bases lining up with TRBD1. Germline lookup yields CDR1 SQVTM and CDR2 ANQGSEA. Trimming removed 5 bases from V and 2 bases from J; junction bases left unmatched: 8. This CDR3 has 14 residues. This CDR3 is CSVPVGTAQETQYF. CDR3 sequence (DNA): TGCAGCGTTCCCGTTGGGACAGCTCAAGAGACCCAGTACTTC.

The chain uses TRBV6-2 or TRBV6-3 and TRBJ2-1; TRBD2 matches 8 bases. This CDR3 region has 19 residues. The J segment lost 8 bases and the V segment lost 2 bases, leaving 20 bases of the junction unmatched. Looked up from germline, CDR1 is MNHEY and CDR2 is SVGEGT. The CDR3 sequence is CASSYELSTTGGPPDEQFF. CDR3 DNA sequence: TGTGCCAGCAGTTACGAGCTTTCAACGACGGGAGGGCCTCCCGATGAGCAGTTCTTC.

The chain recombines TRBV28 with TRBJ2-6; D is unclear. V lost 7 bases and J lost 0, with 13 bases in between. This CDR3 contains 16 residues. CDR1 and CDR2 from the germline V gene are MDHEN and SYDVKM. CDR3 residues: CASNPQPISGANVLTF. CDR3 nucleotides: TGTGCCAGCAATCCACAGCCTATCTCTGGGGCCAACGTCCTGACTTTC.

This clone appeared a single time. The rearrangement links TRBV7-8 to TRBJ2-3; 9 bases are shared with TRBD2. J was trimmed by 5 bases and V by 5 bases; bases with no gene match: 14. Germline V gives CDR1 SGHVS, CDR2 FQNEAQ. The CDR3 runs to 17 residues. Written as DNA, the CDR3 is TGTGCCAGCAGCGCCCCCTCGAGCGGGAGGTGGGGAGATACGCAGTATTTT. This codes for CASSAPSSGRWGDTQYF. Drawing the rest from reference TRBV7-8 and TRBJ2-3, the complete variable domain is GAGVSQSPRYKVAKRGQDVALRCDPISGHVSLFWYQQALGQGPEFLTYFQNEAQLDKSGLPSDRFFAERPEGSVSTLKIQRTQQEDSAVYLCASSAPSSGRWGDTQYFGPGTRLTVL.

To note about this clone: Other DNA sequences in this specimen translate into the identical CDR3. The gene calls are TRBV10-3 and TRBJ1-1; tentative D call: TRBD1 (6 bases). V lost 6 bases and J 0 bases, leaving 14 bases between the germline ends. CDR1 and CDR2 from the germline V gene are ENHRY and SYGVKD. The CDR3 is 15 residues long. The CDR3 loop reads CAISSRTEMNTEAFF. The CDR3 DNA is TGTGCCATCAGCTCTAGGACAGAGATGAACACTGAAGCTTTCTTT.

In its sample, this clone was seen a few times. CDR3 sequence reads: CASSSTVSGRRHNEQFF. CDR3 bases: TGTGCCAGTAGTTCAACCGTCAGCGGGAGGAGACACAATGAGCAGTTCTTC. The V gene is TRBV19, the J gene TRBJ2-1, with 9 positions matching TRBD2. CDR3 length equals 17 residues. Germline assignment: CDR1 LNHDA and CDR2 SQIVND (reference sequence). Trimming removed 5 bases from V and 5 bases from J; junction bases left unmatched: 13.

This sequence joins TRBV14 and TRBJ1-2; maybe TRBD1 (5 bases). V lost 4 bases and J lost 5, with 11 bases in between. The CDR3 is made up of 13 amino acids. Germline CDR1 reads SGHDN; CDR2 reads FVKESK. The CDR3 is CASSPLGGYGYTF. In nucleotides, the CDR3 is TGTGCCAGCAGCCCACTGGGGGGGTATGGCTACACCTTC.

This clone appeared a few times. The same CDR3 is also encoded by other DNA sequences in this sample. The chain has TRBV4-1 and TRBJ1-1, with 7 bases lining up with TRBD1. Germline-derived CDR1 and CDR2 are MGHRA and YSYEKL. The CDR3 totals 14 residues. The V gene end was trimmed by 1 base and the J gene end by 5 bases; junction bases not matched to a gene: 4. The CDR3 nucleotides read TGCGCCAGCAGCCAAGGACAGGGTCGTACTGAAGCTTTCTTT. It encodes CASSQGQGRTEAFF.

In DNA form, the CDR3 reads TGTGCCAGCAGTCCTAGAGAGAACACTGAAGCTTTCTTT. This translates into CASSPRENTEAFF. The chain links TRBV12-3 or TRBV12-4 to TRBJ1-1; D remains unclear. There are 13 residues in the CDR3. With 5 bases removed from V and 1 base from J, the gap between germline ends came to 8 bases.

This clone showed up just a few times. The chain employs TRBV12-3 or TRBV12-4 and TRBJ1-1; 8 nucleotides line up with TRBD1. The CDR3 covers 12 residues. Unmatched junction bases numbered 1, after V lost 2 bases and J lost 8 bases. CDR3 sequence: CASSLRTGEAFF. The CDR3 bases are TGTGCCAGCAGTTTACGGACAGGGGAAGCTTTCTTT.

The chain joins TRBV27 to TRBJ1-4; D perhaps matches TRBD1 (6 bases). CDR3 length: 14 residues. Germline values: CDR1 MNHEY, CDR2 SMNVEV (reference sequence). Trimming removed 3 bases from V and 6 bases from J, with 11 bases in between. This CDR3 is CASSFQGRDEKLFF. CDR3 nucleotides: TGTGCCAGCAGTTTCCAGGGGAGGGATGAAAAACTGTTTTTT.

The rearrangement links TRBV5-1 to TRBJ2-1; possible D gene TRBD1, 6 bases. V lost 4 bases and J lost 8, with 16 bases in between. In germline, CDR1 is SGHRS, CDR2 YFSETQ. This CDR3 comprises 14 residues. CDR3 amino acids: CASSPDRPADEQFF. In DNA, the CDR3 is TGCGCCAGCAGCCCGGACAGACCCGCTGATGAGCAGTTCTTC.

As DNA, the CDR3 is TGCGCCAGCAGCCCCCGGGACAGGGTTTTGACTAATGAAAAACTGTTTTTT. Residues: CASSPRDRVLTNEKLFF. V and J are TRBV4-1 and TRBJ1-4; TRBD1 agrees at 9 bases. The germline V gene has CDR1 MGHRA and CDR2 YSYEKL. The CDR3 sequence is 17 residues long. Trimming took 4 bases from V and 2 from J; bases not matched to a gene: 8.

This sequence joins TRBV11-2 and TRBJ1-6, with 8 positions matching TRBD1. The trim removed 5 bases at V and 9 bases at J, leaving 9 bases unmatched. There are 15 residues in the CDR3. Germline loops: CDR1 SGHAT, CDR2 FQNNGV. This chain's CDR3 is CASSPGTGGSSPLHF. The CDR3 DNA reads TGTGCCAGCAGCCCCGGGACAGGCGGCAGTTCACCCCTCCACTTT.

The chain couples TRBV30 to TRBJ1-6, with 8 bases lining up with TRBD1. The J segment lost 10 bases and the V segment lost 5 bases, leaving 7 bases of the junction unmatched. The CDR3 is 13 residues long. Looked up from germline, CDR1 is GTSNPN and CDR2 is SVGIG (reference sequence). The CDR3: CAWCIDRGSPLHF. CDR3 nucleotides: TGTGCCTGGTGTATAGACAGGGGATCACCCCTCCACTTT.

As regards this clone: Other DNA sequences in this specimen translate into the identical CDR3. The CDR3 coding sequence is TGTGCCAGCAGTAGGACAGGTGGCGGCAATCAGCCCCAGCATTTT. It is translated as CASSRTGGGNQPQHF. The chain links TRBV9 to TRBJ1-5, with TRBD1 matching over 7 bases. CDR1 is SGDLS, CDR2 YYNGEE, per germline. The CDR3 consists of 15 residues. After removal of 5 bases from V and 2 bases from J, the junction contained 7 bases not matched to a gene.

The chain recombines TRBV28 with TRBJ1-6, with TRBD1 matching over 9 bases. Germline V lookup: CDR1 MDHEN, CDR2 SYDVKM. The CDR3 extends over 14 amino acids. Trimming removed 5 bases from V and 8 bases from J; junction bases left unmatched: 4. CDR3 nucleotide sequence: TGTGCCAGCAGTCGGGGACAGGGTTATTCACCCCTCCACTTT. Encoded protein: CASSRGQGYSPLHF.

The chain combines TRBV14 with TRBJ1-2; unclear D gene. The germline V and J ends were trimmed by 4 bases and 0 bases, with 12 bases remaining between them. Germline V gene lookup returns CDR1 SGHDN and CDR2 FVKESK. The length of the CDR3 is 15 residues. The CDR3 reads CASSPIPQTNYGYTF. CDR3 in DNA: TGTGCCAGCAGCCCTATACCACAGACTAACTATGGCTACACCTTC.

The gene calls are TRBV30 and TRBJ2-2; no reliable D call. The CDR3 contains 12 residues. Trimming took off 0 bases at V and 8 bases at J, with 7 bases between the two ends. Germline V gene sequence: CDR1 GTSNPN, CDR2 SVGIG (reference sequence). The CDR3 sequence is CAWSVLVGELFF. In DNA form, the CDR3 reads TGTGCCTGGAGTGTACTGGTTGGGGAGCTGTTTTTT. Looking up the rest from reference TRBV30 and TRBJ2-2 gives the full variable domain: SQTIHQWPATLVQPVGSPLSLECTVEGTSNPNLYWYRQAAGRGLQLLFYSVGIGQISSEVPQNLSASRPQDRQFILSSKKLLLSDSGFYLCAWSVLVGELFFGEGSRLTVL.